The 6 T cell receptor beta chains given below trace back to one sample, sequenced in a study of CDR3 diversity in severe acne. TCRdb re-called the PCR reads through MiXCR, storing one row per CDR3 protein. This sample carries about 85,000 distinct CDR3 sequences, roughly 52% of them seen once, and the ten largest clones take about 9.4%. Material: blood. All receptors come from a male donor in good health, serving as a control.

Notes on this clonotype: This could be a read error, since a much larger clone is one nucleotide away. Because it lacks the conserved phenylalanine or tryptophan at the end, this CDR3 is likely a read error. The DNA of the CDR3 is TGTGCCAGCAGCCAAGAGGGACTGGATTACGAGCAGTACCTC. Its translation: CASSQEGLDYEQYL. The genes are TRBV4-2 and TRBJ2-7, with D maybe TRBD2 (6 bases). The CDR3 contains 14 residues. Per germline, CDR1 LGHNA and CDR2 YNFKEQ. V shed 0 bases and J shed 4 bases, with 10 bases lying between them.

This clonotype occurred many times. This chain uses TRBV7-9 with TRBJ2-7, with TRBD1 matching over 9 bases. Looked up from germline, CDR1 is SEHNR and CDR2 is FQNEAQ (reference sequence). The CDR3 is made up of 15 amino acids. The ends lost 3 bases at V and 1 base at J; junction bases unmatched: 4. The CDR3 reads CASSFGQGTSYEQYF. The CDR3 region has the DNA TGTGCCAGCAGCTTTGGACAGGGGACTTCCTACGAGCAGTACTTC.

CDR3 DNA sequence: TGTGCCAGTAGATTCCGGGACAGGGGGCTTAGAGATCAGCCCCAGCATTTT. Its protein is CASRFRDRGLRDQPQHF. The chain has TRBV19 and TRBJ1-5; 12 bases agree with TRBD1. Per germline, CDR1 LNHDA and CDR2 SQIVND (reference sequence). V trimming: 6 bases; J trimming: 5 bases; junction bases outside the gene matches: 11. The CDR3 consists of 17 residues.

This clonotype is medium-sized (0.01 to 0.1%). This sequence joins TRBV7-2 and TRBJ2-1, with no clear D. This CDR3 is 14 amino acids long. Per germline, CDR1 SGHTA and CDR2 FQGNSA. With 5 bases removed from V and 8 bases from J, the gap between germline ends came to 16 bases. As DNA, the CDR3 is TGTGCCAGCAGCCAGGCTCCTACGGGCGATGAGCAGTTCTTC. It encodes CASSQAPTGDEQFF.

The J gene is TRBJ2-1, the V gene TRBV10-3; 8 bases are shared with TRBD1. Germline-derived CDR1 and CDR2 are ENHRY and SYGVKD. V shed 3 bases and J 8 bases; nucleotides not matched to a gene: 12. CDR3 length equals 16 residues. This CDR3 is CAISDQMRQGSHEQFF. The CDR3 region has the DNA TGTGCCATCAGTGACCAAATGCGACAGGGGAGCCATGAGCAGTTCTTC.

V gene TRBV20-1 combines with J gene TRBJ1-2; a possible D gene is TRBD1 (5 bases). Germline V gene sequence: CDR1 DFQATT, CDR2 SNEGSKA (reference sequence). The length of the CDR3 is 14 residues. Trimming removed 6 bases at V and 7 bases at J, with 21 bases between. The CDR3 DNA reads TGCAGTGCCCACATAGGGGCTGGTAGGGCTGGCTACACCTTC. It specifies CSAHIGAGRAGYTF.